A single T cell receptor beta chain is shown here with its context. What it recognizes is unknown. This record comes from a study of post-analysis software for immune sequencing data. Study overall: Courses of disease covered relapsing-remitting, secondary progressive and progressive-relapsing multiple sclerosis. Study-level points and caveats: The study found significantly lower normalized Chao1 diversity in multiple sclerosis patients than in controls. Included in a set of roughly five TRBV segments more frequent in patients than controls were TRBV5-6, TRBV5-1 and TRBV20-1. F measure grouped same-batch samples tightly together.

This CDR3 is built from 18 residues. Looked up from germline, CDR1 is ENHRY and CDR2 is SYGVKD. Trimming pared 5 bases from V and 1 base from J, leaving 23 bases between. Tagging with unique molecular identifiers was a feature of the TCR beta cDNA libraries. The authors obtained approximately 540,000 cDNA molecules from roughly 1.1 to 9.2 million T cells. One entry per CDR3 protein, called by TCRdb with MiXCR from the PCR reads. The data hold 600,000 to 750,000 distinct CDR3 sequences, with roughly three fifths observed a single time. Sequenced: blood. The chain employs TRBV10-3 and TRBJ2-5, with D perhaps matching TRBD1 or TRBD2 (6 bases each). The receptor comes from a girl between 2 and 10 years old with multiple sclerosis. The CDR3 loop is CAISPIAVTQGGQETQYF. In DNA form, the CDR3 reads TGTGCCATCAGTCCCATAGCGGTCACTCAAGGGGGCCAAGAGACCCAGTACTTC.